This T cell receptor beta chain was captured in a study of cytomegalovirus exposure and HLA in healthy donors. This CDR3 comprises 16 residues. The germline V gene has CDR1 SGHRS and CDR2 YFSETQ. After removal of 4 bases from V and 5 bases from J, the junction contained 4 bases not matched to a gene. Use of 60 Vbeta and 13 Jbeta primers characterized the PCR. Clones were read by immunoSEQ multiplex PCR, and TCRdb kept only the in-frame ones, dropping some. This sample's clone table lists 100,000 to 150,000 clones. General study points: A previous analysis found most TCR beta V segments productive roughly 90% or roughly 30% of the time. The listing of 150 or so TCR beta chains classed them as cytomegalovirus-associated. Among CMV-associated TCR beta chains, most appeared HLA-restricted in a later analysis. Later on, a genetic analysis was performed. It linked a missense variant in DCLRE1C with V- and J-gene trimming of TCR beta.

As for this clone: Its antigen is as yet unknown.

This sequence joins TRBV5-1 and TRBJ2-3; 16 positions match TRBD2. The source is a man aged 30-40 years in good health and CMV-seronegative. The sample taken for sequencing was PBMCs. CDR3 sequence reads: CASSPGLAGGRDTQYF. For the CDR3, the DNA is TGCGCCAGCAGCCCGGGACTAGCGGGAGGGAGAGATACGCAGTATTTT.